This entry lists 18 T cell receptor beta chains sequenced from one sample in a study of blood T cell repertoires in COVID-19. Generated by immunoSEQ multiplex PCR, the TCRdb table keeps only in-frame clones and is missing some. The table lists hundreds of thousands of clones, about 86% of them singletons. The sequenced material came from peripheral blood. These receptors all stem from a man aged 80 or over with acute or convalescent COVID-19.

The genes are TRBV6-5 and TRBJ2-7; 7 bases align to TRBD1. CDR1 MNHEY and CDR2 SVGAGI come from the germline V gene. The CDR3 totals 15 residues. J was trimmed by 2 bases and V by 0 bases; bases with no gene match: 4. This CDR3 reads CASSYSRGQTYEQYF. The CDR3 DNA reads TGTGCCAGCAGTTACTCGAGGGGACAGACCTACGAGCAGTACTTC.

The rearrangement joins TRBV6-5 to TRBJ2-1; TRBD2 matches at 14 bases. V lost 4 bases, J lost 6 bases, and 2 bases stayed unmatched. The CDR3 is 15 amino acids. CDR1 is MNHEY and CDR2 is SVGAGI in the germline V gene. In nucleotides, the CDR3 is TGTGCCAGCAGTTGGGGGACTAGCGGGAGCAATGAGCAGTTCTTC. It encodes CASSWGTSGSNEQFF.

This clone was counted a few times. Other DNA sequences of this sample code for an identical CDR3. The chain carries TRBV18 and TRBJ1-2; tentatively, D is TRBD1 (5 bases). Germline V lookup: CDR1 KGHSH, CDR2 LQKENI. V shed 2 bases and J shed 4 bases, with 5 bases lying between them. CDR3 length: 12 amino acids. The CDR3 region is CASSPDSYGYTF. The CDR3 coding sequence is TGTGCCAGCTCACCAGACAGCTATGGCTACACCTTC. Variable domain in full (rest from reference TRBV18 and TRBJ1-2): NAGVMQNPRHLVRRRGQEARLRCSPMKGHSHVYWYRQLPEEGLKFMVYLQKENIIDESGMPKERFSAEFPKEGPSILRIQQVVRGDSAAYFCASSPDSYGYTFGSGTRLTVV.

The gene calls are TRBV27 and TRBJ2-5; 10 nucleotides line up with TRBD2. V shed 3 bases and J 4 bases; nucleotides not matched to a gene: 8. CDR3 size: 16 residues. CDR1 and CDR2 from the germline V gene are MNHEY and SMNVEV (reference sequence). The CDR3 DNA sequence: TGTGCCAGCAGTTTTCTGACTAGCGGGTATGGAGAGACCCAGTACTTC. Translated: CASSFLTSGYGETQYF.

V is TRBV11-2 and J is TRBJ1-3; 9 nucleotides align to TRBD1. The CDR3 length is 17 residues. CDR1 is SGHAT, CDR2 FQNNGV, per germline. Losses at the gene ends were 3 bases for V and 0 bases for J; bases not matched to a gene: 6. CDR3 DNA: TGTGCCAGCAGCTTCCGGACAGGGGACTTCTCTGGAAACACCATATATTTT. Protein product: CASSFRTGDFSGNTIYF.

CDR3 sequence: CASSGTTGPKTYNEQFF. The CDR3 DNA is TGTGCCAGCAGCGGGACGACAGGTCCAAAAACCTACAATGAGCAGTTCTTC. V is TRBV9 and J is TRBJ2-1, with a weak D call TRBD1 (6 bases). V was cut by 3 bases and J by 2 bases, with 18 bases left in between. This CDR3 is built from 17 residues. CDR1 SGDLS and CDR2 YYNGEE come from the germline V gene.

On this clone: The junction and the germline gene differ at one end; a read error may be behind it. The J gene is TRBJ2-7, the V gene TRBV15, with D possibly TRBD2 on 6 matching bases. This CDR3 has 15 residues. The germline V gene has CDR1 LNHNV and CDR2 YYDKDF (reference sequence). The CDR3 DNA sequence: TGTGCCACCAGCAGATCTACCCGGGACTCCGACGAGCAGTACTTC. This encodes CATSRSTRDSDEQYF.

This sequence joins TRBV11-2 and TRBJ2-7; D not resolved. The CDR3 runs to 15 residues. The germline CDR1 and CDR2 sequences are SGHAT and FQNNGV. Trimming removed 2 bases at V and 0 bases at J, with 11 bases between. The CDR3 protein is CASSLRRLSSYEQYF. The DNA of the CDR3 is TGTGCCAGCAGCTTAAGACGACTTAGCTCCTACGAGCAGTACTTC.

This chain joins TRBV11-2 and TRBJ2-7, with 7 bases lining up with TRBD2. V was clipped by 5 bases and J by 7 bases; unmatched bases: 5. This CDR3 has 12 residues. CDR1 is SGHAT and CDR2 is FQNNGV in the germline V gene. The CDR3 sequence: CASSVAGWEQYF. The CDR3 nucleotides are TGTGCCAGCAGCGTAGCGGGTTGGGAGCAGTACTTC.

This sequence joins TRBV18 and TRBJ2-7, with a tentative D call TRBD1 (5 bases). The V end was cut by 3 bases, the J end by 6 bases, with 9 bases between. The germline V gene has CDR1 KGHSH and CDR2 LQKENI. The CDR3 runs to 12 residues. The CDR3 here is CASSPIRAEQYF. The CDR3 DNA follows: TGTGCCAGCTCACCGATCAGGGCCGAGCAGTACTTC.

The V gene is TRBV5-1, the J gene TRBJ2-7, with TRBD1 matching 7 bases. The V segment lost 4 bases and the J segment 6 bases; nucleotides outside the gene matches: 4. Germline lookup yields CDR1 SGHRS and CDR2 YFSETQ. The CDR3 runs 12 residues. For the CDR3, the DNA is TGCGCCAGCAGCCGGGACAGTTCCGAGCAGTACTTC. Protein sequence: CASSRDSSEQYF.

V and J are TRBV6-2 or TRBV6-3 and TRBJ2-1, with 8 bases identical to TRBD1. J was trimmed by 3 bases and V by 2 bases; bases with no gene match: 6. From germline, CDR1 is MNHEY and CDR2 SVGEGT. CDR3 length equals 16 residues. DNA of the CDR3: TGTGCCAGCAGTTACGGGACAGGTCCGCTCTACAATGAGCAGTTCTTC. Translation: CASSYGTGPLYNEQFF.

The CDR3 sequence is CASSPREQGFYNEQFF. The CDR3 nucleotides read TGTGCCAGCTCACCCCGGGAACAGGGGTTCTACAATGAGCAGTTCTTC. The chain combines TRBV18 with TRBJ2-1; 7 bases agree with TRBD1. The CDR3 is 16 residues long. CDR1 is KGHSH, CDR2 LQKENI, per germline. Losses at the gene ends were 3 bases for V and 3 bases for J; bases not matched to a gene: 8.

This chain joins TRBV28 and TRBJ2-5; 8 nucleotides line up with TRBD1. CDR3 length: 15 residues. Germline assignment: CDR1 MDHEN and CDR2 SYDVKM. Germline trimming cut 7 bases from V and 9 bases from J; bases unmatched to any gene: 16. CDR3 in DNA: TGTGCCAGCACCCTACGGGACAGGTATACCGGGGCCCAGTACTTC. Translation: CASTLRDRYTGAQYF.

Here the CDR3 reads CASSQGVGPRANVLTF. CDR3 bases: TGCGCCAGCAGCCAAGGCGTTGGTCCAAGGGCCAACGTCCTGACTTTC. The gene calls are TRBV4-3 and TRBJ2-6; D gene unclear. The V gene lost 1 base and the J gene lost 5 bases, with 12 bases spanning the gap. Germline values: CDR1 LGHNA, CDR2 YSLEER. The CDR3 loop spans 16 amino acids.

The rearrangement links TRBV28 to TRBJ2-1, with 11 bases aligning to TRBD1. Germline V CDR1 and CDR2: MDHEN, SYDVKM. CDR3 length: 17 amino acids. The ends lost 3 bases at V and 2 bases at J; junction bases unmatched: 6. The CDR3 nucleotides read TGTGCCAGCAGTTTGGCTGGGGACAGGGGGGCCTACAATGAGCAGTTCTTC. This codes for CASSLAGDRGAYNEQFF. Full variable domain (rest looked up from reference TRBV28 and TRBJ2-1): DVKVTQSSRYLVKRTGEKVFLECVQDMDHENMFWYRQDPGLGLRLIYFSYDVKMKEKGDIPEGYSVSREKKERFSLILESASTNQTSMYLCASSLAGDRGAYNEQFFGPGTRLTVL.

The rearrangement joins TRBV5-8 to TRBJ2-1; TRBD1 matches 9 bases. The germline CDR1 and CDR2 sequences are SGHTS and YDEGEE. V trimming: 1 base; J trimming: 6 bases; junction bases outside the gene matches: 5. The CDR3 has 15 residues. The CDR3 DNA reads TGTGCCAGCAGCTTGCGCGGACAGGGGTTCAATGAGCAGTTCTTC. Translation: CASSLRGQGFNEQFF.

The sample holds a few counts of this clone. V gene TRBV4-3 combines with J gene TRBJ1-2, with D tentatively TRBD1 (5 bases). Trimming took off 2 bases at V and 0 bases at J, with 16 bases between the two ends. Per germline, CDR1 LGHNA and CDR2 YSLEER. This CDR3 is built from 17 residues. The CDR3 loop reads CASSQSYGGSPNYGYTF. In DNA form, the CDR3 reads TGCGCCAGCAGCCAAAGCTACGGGGGTAGCCCTAACTATGGCTACACCTTC.